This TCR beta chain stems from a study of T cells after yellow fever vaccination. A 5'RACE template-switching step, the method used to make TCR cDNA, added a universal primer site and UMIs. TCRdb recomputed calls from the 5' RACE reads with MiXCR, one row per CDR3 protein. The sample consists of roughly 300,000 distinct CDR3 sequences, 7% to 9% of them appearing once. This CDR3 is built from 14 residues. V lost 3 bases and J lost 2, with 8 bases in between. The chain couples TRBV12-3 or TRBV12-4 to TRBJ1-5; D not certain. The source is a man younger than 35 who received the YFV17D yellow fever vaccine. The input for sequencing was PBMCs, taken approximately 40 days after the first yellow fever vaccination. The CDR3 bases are TGTGCCAGCAGTTTCGGCGTCGGCAATCAGCCCCAGCATTTT. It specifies CASSFGVGNQPQHF.